The 5 T cell receptor beta chains in this list originate from one sample, sequenced in a study of Tregs in tolerant kidney transplant recipients. Data came from immunoSEQ multiplex PCR; TCRdb stores just in-frame clones and leaves some out. The sample has some 90,000 clones; more than 80% are singletons. Sequencing input: CD8+ T cells from blood. The receptors were gathered from a human donor in good health.

V usage is TRBV6-1 and J usage is TRBJ1-2, with 8 bases that match TRBD1. J gave up 8 bases and V 6 bases, and 8 bases lay outside the gene matches. Germline V gene lookup returns CDR1 MNHNS and CDR2 SASEGT. This CDR3 is built from 13 residues. This chain's CDR3 is CASRGTGVSGYTF. Written as DNA, the CDR3 is TGTGCCAGCAGAGGGACAGGCGTTAGCGGCTACACCTTC.

The CDR3 protein is CASSLTGGGYTF. The CDR3 region has the DNA TGTGCCAGCAGCCTGACAGGCGGGGGCTACACCTTC. The V gene is TRBV7-9, the J gene TRBJ1-2, with D maybe TRBD1 (6 bases). The germline gives CDR1 SEHNR, CDR2 FQNEAQ (reference sequence). This CDR3 region has 12 residues. Trimming left V 5 bases short and J 8 bases short, with 12 bases between.

The chain links TRBV27 to TRBJ2-4; a weak D match, TRBD2 (7 bases). Germline CDR1 MNHEY, CDR2 SMNVEV (reference sequence). V gave up 2 bases and J gave up 5 bases, with 13 bases separating them. The CDR3 is made up of 15 amino acids. CDR3: CASSLTRRGQNIQYF. As DNA, the CDR3 is TGTGCCAGCAGTTTAACCAGGCGGGGGCAAAACATTCAGTACTTC.

This clone was detected only once. The chain links TRBV7-6 to TRBJ1-1; D call uncertain. The CDR3 spans 14 residues. CDR1 is SGHVS, CDR2 FNYEAQ, per germline. Trimming cost V 2 bases and J 3 bases, with 10 bases left between them. The CDR3 loop is CASSLRSRDTEAFF. CDR3 DNA: TGTGCCAGCAGCTTACGATCCCGGGACACTGAAGCTTTCTTT.

The count of this clone is one. J is TRBJ1-5 and V is TRBV7-2; no definite D call. The V and J ends lost 1 base and 4 bases respectively, with 8 bases between them. Germline CDR1 SGHTA, CDR2 FQGNSA. The CDR3 totals 14 residues. The CDR3: CASSLEEVNQPQHF. CDR3 bases: TGTGCCAGCAGCTTAGAGGAGGTAAATCAGCCCCAGCATTTT.